The 15 T cell receptor beta chains presented below share a single source sample, sequenced in a study of T cell repertoires in cytomegalovirus infection. A single record per CDR3 protein comes from TCRdb applying MiXCR to the reads. This sample carries fewer than 1,000,000 distinct CDR3 sequences, approximately 31% of them seen once, and the ten largest clones take 10% to 15%. These receptors are not linked to any known antigen. Sequencing was performed on cultured CD8+ T cells from PBMCs, taken from culture after CMV antigen stimulation. These receptors originate from a human donor in good health (CMV status not recorded). Some clones in this sample may be carry-over from other donors' samples.

The rearrangement joins TRBV10-3 to TRBJ2-5; 8 positions match TRBD1. With V trimmed by 3 bases and J by 2 bases, 5 bases remained unmatched. The CDR3 has 15 residues. The germline V gene has CDR1 ENHRY and CDR2 SYGVKD. The chain's CDR3 is CAISDWGTGQETQYF. The CDR3, as DNA: TGTGCCATCAGTGATTGGGGGACAGGTCAAGAGACCCAGTACTTC.

This clonotype was observed a handful of times. This chain uses TRBV5-1 with TRBJ1-2; a possible D gene is TRBD1 (5 bases). The germline V and J ends were trimmed by 4 bases and 8 bases, with 9 bases remaining between them. The CDR3 extends over 11 amino acids. CDR1 and CDR2 (germline): SGHRS, YFSETQ. CDR3: CASSQGKGYTF. The CDR3 DNA reads as TGCGCCAGCAGCCAGGGCAAGGGCTACACCTTC.

The CDR3 DNA reads TGTGCCAGCAGTTCCCGACAGGAGGAGACTGATGGCTACACCTTC. Residues: CASSSRQEETDGYTF. This sequence joins TRBV28 and TRBJ1-2; D is perhaps TRBD1 (6 bases). The germline gives CDR1 MDHEN, CDR2 SYDVKM. V was cut by 4 bases and J by 6 bases, with 18 bases left in between. The CDR3 extends over 15 amino acids.

This clonotype was recorded a few times. The rearrangement links TRBV20-1 to TRBJ1-4; a possible D gene is TRBD1 (6 bases). Trimming removed 6 bases at V and 3 bases at J, with 17 bases between. Germline V gene data show CDR1 as DFQATT and CDR2 as SNEGSKA (reference sequence). The CDR3 covers 15 residues. The CDR3 spells CSAFKKGDANEKLFF. The CDR3, as DNA: TGCAGTGCCTTCAAGAAGGGGGACGCTAATGAAAAACTGTTTTTT.

This clonotype has a count of ten or more. The V and J genes are TRBV11-2 and TRBJ1-2; possibly TRBD1 for D (5 bases). From germline, CDR1 is SGHAT and CDR2 FQNNGV. The CDR3 consists of 16 residues. V shed 1 base and J shed 4 bases, with 16 bases lying between them. CDR3 bases: TGTGCCAGCAGCTTAGGTCAGGGCTTCAACTCCTATGGCTACACCTTC. It is translated as CASSLGQGFNSYGYTF.

The chain uses TRBV6-5 and TRBJ2-1; 7 bases are a match to TRBD1. Germline assignment: CDR1 MNHEY and CDR2 SVGAGI. With 0 bases clipped from V and 2 bases from J, the junction kept 4 bases outside the gene matches. This CDR3 comprises 16 residues. CDR3 loop: CASSYSDRSPYNEQFF. For the CDR3, the DNA is TGTGCCAGCAGTTACTCGGACAGGTCCCCCTACAATGAGCAGTTCTTC.

The chain carries TRBV20-1 and TRBJ2-1, with 7 bases aligning to TRBD1. This CDR3 has 16 amino acids. V shed 3 bases and J 7 bases; nucleotides not matched to a gene: 15. Germline loops: CDR1 DFQATT, CDR2 SNEGSKA (reference sequence). The CDR3 loop reads CSASRRQGRVGNEQFF. CDR3 nucleotide sequence: TGCAGTGCTAGTCGAAGACAGGGTCGTGTAGGGAATGAGCAGTTCTTC.

The CDR3 sequence: CASSPHTSGSYNEQFF. The CDR3 coding sequence is TGCGCCAGCAGCCCCCACACTAGCGGTTCCTACAATGAGCAGTTCTTC. The gene calls are TRBV5-1 and TRBJ2-1, with 8 positions matching TRBD2. CDR1 and CDR2 from the germline V gene are SGHRS and YFSETQ. The ends lost 4 bases at V and 1 base at J; junction bases unmatched: 7. This CDR3 spans 16 amino acids.

The chain has TRBV10-3 and TRBJ1-2; D perhaps matches TRBD1 (5 bases). This CDR3 contains 17 residues. The germline V and J ends were trimmed by 0 bases and 4 bases, with 18 bases remaining between them. CDR1 and CDR2 (germline): ENHRY, SYGVKD. The CDR3 sequence: CAISESMGVPRLYGYTF. The DNA of the CDR3 is TGTGCCATCAGTGAGTCGATGGGGGTACCTCGGCTCTATGGCTACACCTTC.

This chain joins TRBV4-3 and TRBJ2-7, with TRBD1 as a possible D gene (5 bases). From germline, CDR1 is LGHNA and CDR2 YSLEER. The CDR3 sequence is 14 residues long. Trimming shortened V by 3 bases and J by 6 bases, and 15 bases separated the two germline ends. The CDR3 region is CASSHPGQASEQYF. The CDR3 DNA follows: TGCGCCAGCAGCCATCCCGGACAAGCCTCCGAGCAGTACTTC.

The V gene is TRBV7-9, the J gene TRBJ2-5; tentative D call: TRBD2 (6 bases). The CDR3 loop spans 15 amino acids. Trimming stripped 4 bases from V and 5 bases from J, with 17 bases between. Per germline, CDR1 SEHNR and CDR2 FQNEAQ (reference sequence). The CDR3 DNA reads TGTGCCAGCAGCTCCAGCGGTTGGGGGGTGGAGACCCAGTACTTC. Its translation: CASSSSGWGVETQYF.

The count of this clonotype is one. Relative to the germline gene, one junction end is altered; a read error may explain this. This rearrangement joins TRBV6-1 to TRBJ2-3; no firm D call. The CDR3 is 13 amino acids. CDR1 and CDR2 (germline): MNHNS, SASEGT. The CDR3 sequence: CACSYSATDTQYF. The DNA for the CDR3 is TGTGCCTGCAGTTATTCGGCCACAGATACGCAGTATTTT.

This clonotype was detected ten times or more. The rearrangement links TRBV7-9 to TRBJ1-4; 10 bases match TRBD1. Looked up from germline, CDR1 is SEHNR and CDR2 is FQNEAQ (reference sequence). The CDR3 extends over 14 amino acids. The J segment lost 4 bases and the V segment lost 5 bases, leaving 1 base of the junction unmatched. CDR3 in DNA: TGTGCCAGCAGCCGGACAGGGGGTAATGAAAAACTGTTTTTT. It encodes CASSRTGGNEKLFF.

The chain employs TRBV19 and TRBJ2-3; 8 bases align to TRBD2. Germline CDR1 LNHDA, CDR2 SQIVND (reference sequence). The V and J ends lost 5 bases and 2 bases, in that order; junction bases with no gene match: 12. The CDR3 extends over 17 amino acids. The chain's CDR3 is CASSLPISGDPTDTQYF. The DNA for the CDR3 is TGTGCCAGTAGTCTGCCGATTAGCGGGGACCCCACAGATACGCAGTATTTT. Full variable domain (outside the CDR3, taken from reference TRBV19 and TRBJ2-3): DGGITQSPKYLFRKEGQNVTLSCEQNLNHDAMYWYRQDPGQGLRLIYYSQIVNDFQKGDIAEGYSVSREKKESFPLTVTSAQKNPTAFYLCASSLPISGDPTDTQYFGPGTRLTVL.

DNA for the CDR3: TGCGCCAGCAGCCAGAATAGGGTAGATACGCAGTATTTT. As protein: CASSQNRVDTQYF. The chain uses TRBV4-3 and TRBJ2-3; D is uncertain. V lost 3 bases, J lost 5 bases, and 9 bases lay in between. This CDR3 has 13 residues. CDR1 LGHNA and CDR2 YSLEER come from the germline V gene.